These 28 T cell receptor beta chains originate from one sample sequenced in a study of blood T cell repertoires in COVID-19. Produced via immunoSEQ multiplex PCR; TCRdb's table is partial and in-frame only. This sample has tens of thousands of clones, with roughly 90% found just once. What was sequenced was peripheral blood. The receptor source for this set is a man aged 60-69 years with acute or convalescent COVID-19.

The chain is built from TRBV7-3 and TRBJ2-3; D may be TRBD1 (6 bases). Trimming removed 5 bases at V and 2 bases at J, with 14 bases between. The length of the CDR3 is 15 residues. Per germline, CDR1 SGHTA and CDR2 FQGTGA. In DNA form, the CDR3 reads TGTGCCAGCAGCCCCGACGGACAGATCACAGATACGCAGTATTTT. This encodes CASSPDGQITDTQYF.

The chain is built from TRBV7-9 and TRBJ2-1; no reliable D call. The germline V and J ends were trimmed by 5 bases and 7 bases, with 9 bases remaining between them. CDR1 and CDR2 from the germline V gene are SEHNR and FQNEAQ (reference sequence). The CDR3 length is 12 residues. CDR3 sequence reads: CASSLIGNEQFF. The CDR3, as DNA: TGTGCCAGCAGCCTCATCGGGAATGAGCAGTTCTTC.

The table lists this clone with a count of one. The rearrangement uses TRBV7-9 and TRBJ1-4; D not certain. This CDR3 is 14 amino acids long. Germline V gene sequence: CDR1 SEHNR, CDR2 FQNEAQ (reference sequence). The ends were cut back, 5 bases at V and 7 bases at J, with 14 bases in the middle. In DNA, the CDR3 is TGTGCCAGCAGCGCCCTCGAGAGGGTTGAAAAACTGTTTTTT. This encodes CASSALERVEKLFF. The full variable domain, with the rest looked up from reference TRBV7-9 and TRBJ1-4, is DTGVSQNPRHKITKRGQNVTFRCDPISEHNRLYWYRQTLGQGPEFLTYFQNEAQLEKSRLLSDRFSAERPKGSFSTLEIQRTEQGDSAMYLCASSALERVEKLFFGSGTQLSVL.

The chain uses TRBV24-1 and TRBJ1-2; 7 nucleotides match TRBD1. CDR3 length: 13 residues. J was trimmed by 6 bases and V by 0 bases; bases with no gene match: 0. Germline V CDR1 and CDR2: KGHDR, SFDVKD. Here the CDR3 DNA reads TGTGCCACCAGTGATTTGACAGGGGATGGCTACACCTTC. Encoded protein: CATSDLTGDGYTF.

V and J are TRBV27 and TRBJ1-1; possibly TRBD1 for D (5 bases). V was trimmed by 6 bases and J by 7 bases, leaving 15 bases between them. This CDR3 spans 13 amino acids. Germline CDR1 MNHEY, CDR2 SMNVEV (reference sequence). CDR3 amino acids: CASRRTSHFEAFF. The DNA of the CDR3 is TGTGCCAGCAGGAGGACATCCCACTTTGAAGCTTTCTTT.

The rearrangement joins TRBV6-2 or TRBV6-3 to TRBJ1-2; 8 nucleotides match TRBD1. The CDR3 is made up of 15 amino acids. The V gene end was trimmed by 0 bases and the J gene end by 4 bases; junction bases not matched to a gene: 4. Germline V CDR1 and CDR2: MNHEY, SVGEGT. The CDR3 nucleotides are TGTGCCAGCAGTTACTCGGACAGGGTTACCTATGGCTACACCTTC. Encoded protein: CASSYSDRVTYGYTF.

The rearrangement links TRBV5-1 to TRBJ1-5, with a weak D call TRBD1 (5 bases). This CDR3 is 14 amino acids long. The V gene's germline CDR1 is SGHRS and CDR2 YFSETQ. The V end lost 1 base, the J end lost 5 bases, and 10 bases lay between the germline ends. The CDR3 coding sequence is TGCGCCAGCAGCTTGAGGGCGGGGGATCAGCCCCAGCATTTT. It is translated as CASSLRAGDQPQHF.

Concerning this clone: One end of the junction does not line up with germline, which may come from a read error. The CDR3 protein is CASSEYRAKEKLFF. The CDR3 region has the DNA TGTGCCAGCAGTGAATACCGTGCTAAGGAAAAACTGTTTTTT. J is TRBJ1-4 and V is TRBV6-1; D is undetermined. Germline V gives CDR1 MNHNS, CDR2 SASEGT. There are 14 residues in the CDR3.

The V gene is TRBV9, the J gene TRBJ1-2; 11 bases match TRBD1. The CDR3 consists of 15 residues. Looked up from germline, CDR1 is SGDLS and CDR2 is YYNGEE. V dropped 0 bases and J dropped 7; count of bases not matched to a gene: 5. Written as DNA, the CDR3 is TGTGCCAGCAGCGTAGGGACAGGGGGCCTGAGTGGCTACACCTTC. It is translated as CASSVGTGGLSGYTF.

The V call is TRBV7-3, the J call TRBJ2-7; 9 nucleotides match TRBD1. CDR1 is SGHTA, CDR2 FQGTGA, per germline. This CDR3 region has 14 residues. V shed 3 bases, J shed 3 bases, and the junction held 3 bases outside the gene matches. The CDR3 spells CASSLGQGNYEQYF. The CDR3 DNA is TGTGCCAGCAGCTTGGGACAGGGTAACTACGAGCAGTACTTC.

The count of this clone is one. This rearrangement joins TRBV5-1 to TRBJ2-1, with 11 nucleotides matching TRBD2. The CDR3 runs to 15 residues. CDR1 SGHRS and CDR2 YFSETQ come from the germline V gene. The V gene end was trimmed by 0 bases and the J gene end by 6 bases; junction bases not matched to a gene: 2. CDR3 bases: TGCGCCAGCAGCTTGGTAGCGGGGGGGCCCAATGAGCAGTTCTTC. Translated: CASSLVAGGPNEQFF.

The CDR3 DNA reads TGTGCCAGCAGTTACTCTGACAGCGGGGATTCACCCCTCCACTTT. Translating gives CASSYSDSGDSPLHF. The gene calls are TRBV6-6 and TRBJ1-6; tentatively, D is TRBD1 (5 bases). The germline gives CDR1 MNHNY, CDR2 SVGAGI (reference sequence). V was clipped by 0 bases and J by 8 bases, with 11 bases between them. CDR3 length equals 15 residues.

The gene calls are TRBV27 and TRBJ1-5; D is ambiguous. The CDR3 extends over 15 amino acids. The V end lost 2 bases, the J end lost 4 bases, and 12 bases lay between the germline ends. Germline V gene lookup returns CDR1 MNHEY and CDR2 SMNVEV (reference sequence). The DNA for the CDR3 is TGTGCCAGCAGTTTAGTTGAGGGAACTAATCAGCCCCAGCATTTT. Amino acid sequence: CASSLVEGTNQPQHF.

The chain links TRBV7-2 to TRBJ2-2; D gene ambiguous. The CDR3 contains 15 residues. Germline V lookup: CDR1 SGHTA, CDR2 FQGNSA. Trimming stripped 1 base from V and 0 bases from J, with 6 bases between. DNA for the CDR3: TGTGCCAGCAGCTTAGGGCTCGCGAACACCGGGGAGCTGTTTTTT. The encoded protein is CASSLGLANTGELFF.

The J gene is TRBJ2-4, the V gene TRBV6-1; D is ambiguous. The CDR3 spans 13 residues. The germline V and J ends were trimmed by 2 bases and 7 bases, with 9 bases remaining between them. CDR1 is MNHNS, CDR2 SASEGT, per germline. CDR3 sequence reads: CASSEQVGNIQYF. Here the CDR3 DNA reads TGTGCCAGCAGTGAACAGGTTGGCAACATTCAGTACTTC.

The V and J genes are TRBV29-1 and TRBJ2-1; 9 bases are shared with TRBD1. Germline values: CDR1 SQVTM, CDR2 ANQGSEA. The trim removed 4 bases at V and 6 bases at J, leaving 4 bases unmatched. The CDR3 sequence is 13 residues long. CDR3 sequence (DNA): TGCAGCGTTGGGGACAGGGCTCCCAATGAGCAGTTCTTC. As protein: CSVGDRAPNEQFF.

CDR3 coding DNA: TGTGCCATCAGGAACAGCCAGGGGGTCGGATCACCCCTCCACTTT. Amino acids: CAIRNSQGVGSPLHF. V and J are TRBV10-3 and TRBJ1-6; 7 bases line up with TRBD1. V lost 6 bases and J lost 10; bases outside the gene matches: 12. From germline, CDR1 is ENHRY and CDR2 SYGVKD. The CDR3 contains 15 residues.

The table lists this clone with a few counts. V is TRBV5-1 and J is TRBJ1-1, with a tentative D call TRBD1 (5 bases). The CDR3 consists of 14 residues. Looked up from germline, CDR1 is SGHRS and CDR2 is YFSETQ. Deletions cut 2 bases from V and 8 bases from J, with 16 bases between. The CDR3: CASSLVQGLGEAFF. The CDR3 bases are TGCGCCAGCAGCTTAGTTCAGGGCCTCGGGGAAGCTTTCTTT.

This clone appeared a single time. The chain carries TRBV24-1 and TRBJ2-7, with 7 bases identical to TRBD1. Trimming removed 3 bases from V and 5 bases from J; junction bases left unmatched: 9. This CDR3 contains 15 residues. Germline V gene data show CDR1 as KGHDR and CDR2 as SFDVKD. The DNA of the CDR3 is TGTGCCACCAGTGATCAGAGGGGGCCCCCCAACGAGCAGTACTTC. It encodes CATSDQRGPPNEQYF.

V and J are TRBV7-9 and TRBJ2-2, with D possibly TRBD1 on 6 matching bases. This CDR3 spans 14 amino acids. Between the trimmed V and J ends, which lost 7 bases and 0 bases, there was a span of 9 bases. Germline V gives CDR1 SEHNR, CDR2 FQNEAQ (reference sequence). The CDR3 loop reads CASKDSANTGELFF. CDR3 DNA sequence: TGTGCCAGCAAGGACAGCGCGAACACCGGGGAGCTGTTTTTT.

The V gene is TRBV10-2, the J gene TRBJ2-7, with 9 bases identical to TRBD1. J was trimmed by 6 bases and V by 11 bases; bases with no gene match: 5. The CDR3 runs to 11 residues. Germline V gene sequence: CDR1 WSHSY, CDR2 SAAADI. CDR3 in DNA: TGCGCCGGGGGGACAGGGACCGAGCAGTACTTC. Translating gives CAGGTGTEQYF.

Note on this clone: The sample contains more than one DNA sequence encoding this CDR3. This CDR3 reads CASSQGSGQPQHF. In nucleotides, the CDR3 is TGTGCCAGCAGCCAGGGTTCAGGTCAGCCCCAGCATTTT. This chain connects TRBV3-1 (or the pseudogene TRBV3-2) to TRBJ1-5; D is unclear. V lost 3 bases, J lost 6 bases, and 9 bases lay in between. Germline CDR1 reads LGHDT; CDR2 reads YNNKEL (reference sequence). The CDR3 is 13 amino acids.

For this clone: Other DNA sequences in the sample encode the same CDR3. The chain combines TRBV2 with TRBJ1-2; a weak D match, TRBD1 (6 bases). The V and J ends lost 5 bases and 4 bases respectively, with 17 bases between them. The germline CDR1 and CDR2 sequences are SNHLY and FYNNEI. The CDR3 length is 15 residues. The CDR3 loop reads CASSPRRDTSYGYTF. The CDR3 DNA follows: TGTGCCAGCAGTCCCCGAAGGGACACTTCCTATGGCTACACCTTC.

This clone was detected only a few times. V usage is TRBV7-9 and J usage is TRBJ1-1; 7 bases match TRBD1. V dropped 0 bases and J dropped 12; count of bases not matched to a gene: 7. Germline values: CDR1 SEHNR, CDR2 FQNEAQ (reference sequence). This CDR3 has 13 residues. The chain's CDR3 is CASSLALTGRPFF. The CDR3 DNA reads TGTGCCAGCAGCTTAGCCCTGACAGGGAGGCCTTTCTTT. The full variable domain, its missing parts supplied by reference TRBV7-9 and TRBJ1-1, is DTGVSQNPRHKITKRGQNVTFRCDPISEHNRLYWYRQTLGQGPEFLTYFQNEAQLEKSRLLSDRFSAERPKGSFSTLEIQRTEQGDSAMYLCASSLALTGRPFFGQGTRLTVV.

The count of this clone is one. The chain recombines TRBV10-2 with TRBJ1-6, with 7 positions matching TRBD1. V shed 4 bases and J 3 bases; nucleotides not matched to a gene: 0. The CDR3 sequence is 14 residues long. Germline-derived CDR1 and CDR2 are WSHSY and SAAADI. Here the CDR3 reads CASSGQGYNSPLHF. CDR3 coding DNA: TGCGCCAGCAGTGGACAGGGCTATAATTCACCCCTCCACTTT.

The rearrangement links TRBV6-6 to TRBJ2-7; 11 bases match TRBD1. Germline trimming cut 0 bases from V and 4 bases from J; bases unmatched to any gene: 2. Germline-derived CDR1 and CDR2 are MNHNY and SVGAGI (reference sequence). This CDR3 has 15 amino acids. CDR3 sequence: CASSYSGQGAYEQYF. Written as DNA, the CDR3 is TGTGCCAGCAGTTACTCAGGACAGGGGGCGTACGAGCAGTACTTC.

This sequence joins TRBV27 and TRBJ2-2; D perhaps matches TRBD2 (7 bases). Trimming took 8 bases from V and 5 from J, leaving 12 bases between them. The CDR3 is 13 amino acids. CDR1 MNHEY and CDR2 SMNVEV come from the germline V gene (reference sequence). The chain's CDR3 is CASFGGQTGELFF. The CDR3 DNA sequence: TGTGCCAGCTTCGGGGGGCAGACCGGGGAGCTGTTTTTT.

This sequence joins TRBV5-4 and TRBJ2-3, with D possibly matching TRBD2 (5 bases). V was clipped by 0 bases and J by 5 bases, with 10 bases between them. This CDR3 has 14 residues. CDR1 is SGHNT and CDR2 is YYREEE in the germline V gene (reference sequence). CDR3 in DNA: TGTGCCAGCAGCTTGGGGGCTCGGGGAGATACGCAGTATTTT. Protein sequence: CASSLGARGDTQYF.